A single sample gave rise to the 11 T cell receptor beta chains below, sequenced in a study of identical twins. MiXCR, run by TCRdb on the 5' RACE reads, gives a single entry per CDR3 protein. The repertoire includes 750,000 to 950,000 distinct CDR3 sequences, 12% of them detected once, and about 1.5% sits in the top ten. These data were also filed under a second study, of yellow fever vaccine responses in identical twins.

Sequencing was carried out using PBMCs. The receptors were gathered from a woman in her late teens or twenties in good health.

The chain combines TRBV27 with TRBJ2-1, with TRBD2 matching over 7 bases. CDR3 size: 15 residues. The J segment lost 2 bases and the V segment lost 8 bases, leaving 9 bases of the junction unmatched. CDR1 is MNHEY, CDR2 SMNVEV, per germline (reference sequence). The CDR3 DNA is TGTGCCAGCTCCCTCTGGGGGGGTGCCTACAATGAGCAGTTCTTC. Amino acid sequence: CASSLWGGAYNEQFF.

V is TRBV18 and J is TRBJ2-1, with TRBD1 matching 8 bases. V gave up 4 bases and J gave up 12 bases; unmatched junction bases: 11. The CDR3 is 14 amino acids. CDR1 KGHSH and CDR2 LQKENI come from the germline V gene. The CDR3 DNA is TGTGCCAGCTCACTTTTGGACAGGGATAACAGGCAGTTCTTC. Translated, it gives CASSLLDRDNRQFF.

The CDR3 bases are TGCGCCAGCAGCGGAGGGACAGGAAAGAACGAGCAGTACTTC. Translating it yields CASSGGTGKNEQYF. This chain uses TRBV4-1 with TRBJ2-7; TRBD1 aligns across 8 bases. J lost 5 bases, V lost 5 bases, and 8 bases had no gene match. CDR1 and CDR2 (germline): MGHRA, YSYEKL. The CDR3 totals 14 residues.

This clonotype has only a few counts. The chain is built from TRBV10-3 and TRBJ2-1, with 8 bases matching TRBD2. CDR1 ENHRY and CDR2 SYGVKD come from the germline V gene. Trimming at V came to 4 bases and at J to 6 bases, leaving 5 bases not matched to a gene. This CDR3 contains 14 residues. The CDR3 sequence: CAISGSGVTNEQFF. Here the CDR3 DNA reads TGTGCCATCAGTGGTAGCGGGGTTACCAATGAGCAGTTCTTC.

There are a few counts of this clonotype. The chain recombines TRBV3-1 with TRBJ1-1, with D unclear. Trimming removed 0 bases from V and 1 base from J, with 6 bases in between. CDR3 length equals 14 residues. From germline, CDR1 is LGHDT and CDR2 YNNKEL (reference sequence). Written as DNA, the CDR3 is TGTGCCAGCAGCCAAGAGATACAGAACACTGAAGCTTTCTTT. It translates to CASSQEIQNTEAFF.

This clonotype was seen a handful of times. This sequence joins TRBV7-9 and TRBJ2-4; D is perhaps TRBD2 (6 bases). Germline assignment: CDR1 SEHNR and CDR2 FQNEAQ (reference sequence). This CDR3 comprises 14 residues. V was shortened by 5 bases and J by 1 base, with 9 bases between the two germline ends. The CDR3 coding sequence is TGTGCCAGCAGCGGCGGGGCGGCCAAAAACATTCAGTACTTC. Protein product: CASSGGAAKNIQYF.

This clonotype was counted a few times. For the CDR3, the DNA is TGTGCCAGCAGTGAAGGTTCCAGACTTAGCAATCAGCCCCAGCATTTT. It translates to CASSEGSRLSNQPQHF. V and J are TRBV2 and TRBJ1-5; D is uncertain. CDR1 is SNHLY and CDR2 is FYNNEI in the germline V gene. The CDR3 length is 16 residues. Trimming left V 1 base short and J 0 bases short, with 10 bases between.

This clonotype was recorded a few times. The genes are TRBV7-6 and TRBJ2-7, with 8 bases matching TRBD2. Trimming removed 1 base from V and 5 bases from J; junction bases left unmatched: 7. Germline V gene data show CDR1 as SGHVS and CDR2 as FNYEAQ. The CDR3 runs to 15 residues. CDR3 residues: CASSLGLAGLNEQYF. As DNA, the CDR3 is TGTGCCAGCAGCTTAGGGCTAGCGGGTCTGAACGAGCAGTACTTC.

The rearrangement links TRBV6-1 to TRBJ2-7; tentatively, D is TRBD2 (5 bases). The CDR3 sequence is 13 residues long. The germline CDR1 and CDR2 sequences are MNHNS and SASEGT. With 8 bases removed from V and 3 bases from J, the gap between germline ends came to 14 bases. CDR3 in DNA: TGTGCCAGCGCCCGAGGGTTGGACTACGAGCAGTACTTC. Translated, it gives CASARGLDYEQYF.

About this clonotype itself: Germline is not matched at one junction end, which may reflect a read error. The CDR3 bases are TGTGCCACCAGCAGAGATACAACAGGGTGGTCTTTT. Its protein product is CATSRDTTGWSF. The chain employs TRBV15 and TRBJ2-2, with a weak D call TRBD1 (6 bases). This CDR3 is built from 12 residues. Germline CDR1 is LNHNV and CDR2 is YYDKDF (reference sequence).

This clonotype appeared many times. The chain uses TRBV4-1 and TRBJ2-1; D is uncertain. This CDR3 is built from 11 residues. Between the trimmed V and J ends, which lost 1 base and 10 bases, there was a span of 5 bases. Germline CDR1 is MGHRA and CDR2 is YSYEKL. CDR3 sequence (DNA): TGCGCCAGCAGCCAAGCGGTCGAGCAGTTCTTC. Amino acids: CASSQAVEQFF.